These 24 T cell receptor beta chains were all obtained from the same sample, sequenced in a study of blood T cell repertoires in COVID-19. TCRdb keeps only in-frame clones here, not all; method: immunoSEQ multiplex PCR. In the table there are about 210,000 clones, around 81% of which are singletons. The sequencing sample was made of PBMCs or T cells enriched from blood (not recorded which). These TCRs come from a woman in her fifties or sixties with acute COVID-19.

V gene TRBV7-2 combines with J gene TRBJ1-1; D not certain. The V end was cut by 1 base, the J end by 6 bases, with 9 bases between. The germline V gene has CDR1 SGHTA and CDR2 FQGNSA. The CDR3 runs 13 residues. CDR3 DNA sequence: TGTGCCAGCAGCTTAGTAGATCGGTCTGAAGCTTTCTTT. Its protein product is CASSLVDRSEAFF. The full variable domain, with the rest looked up from reference TRBV7-2 and TRBJ1-1, is GAGVSQSPSNKVTEKGKDVELRCDPISGHTALYWYRQSLGQGLEFLIYFQGNSAPDKSGLPSDRFSAERTGGSVSTLTIQRTQQEDSAVYLCASSLVDRSEAFFGQGTRLTVV.

The rearrangement links TRBV30 to TRBJ2-3, with 9 bases lining up with TRBD2. The trim removed 3 bases at V and 0 bases at J, leaving 7 bases unmatched. There are 16 residues in the CDR3. Germline CDR1 is GTSNPN and CDR2 is SVGIG (reference sequence). The chain's CDR3 is CAWSSPLAGSTDTQYF. In nucleotides, the CDR3 is TGTGCCTGGAGCTCCCCTCTAGCGGGAAGCACAGATACGCAGTATTTT.

The J gene is TRBJ2-7, the V gene TRBV7-2, with D possibly TRBD1 on 5 matching bases. CDR1 is SGHTA and CDR2 is FQGNSA in the germline V gene. The CDR3 covers 17 residues. V was pared by 2 bases and J by 2 bases, with 19 bases between. CDR3: CASSLTAGMGSPYEQYF. The CDR3 region has the DNA TGTGCCAGCAGCTTAACCGCAGGGATGGGTTCGCCCTACGAGCAGTACTTC.

The gene calls are TRBV29-1 and TRBJ2-2; 8 nucleotides align to TRBD1. This CDR3 has 13 residues. After removal of 4 bases from V and 4 bases from J, the junction contained 2 bases not matched to a gene. The germline CDR1 and CDR2 sequences are SQVTM and ANQGSEA. The CDR3 region is CSVGQGSTGELFF. DNA of the CDR3: TGCAGCGTTGGACAGGGGTCCACCGGGGAGCTGTTTTTT.

The chain couples TRBV4-3 to TRBJ2-2; possibly TRBD2 for D (6 bases). V was pared by 2 bases and J by 3 bases, with 10 bases between. This CDR3 has 15 residues. The germline gives CDR1 LGHNA, CDR2 YSLEER. CDR3 in amino acids: CASSQYGGDTGELFF. The CDR3 DNA sequence: TGCGCCAGCAGCCAATACGGAGGGGACACCGGGGAGCTGTTTTTT.

The chain is built from TRBV28 and TRBJ1-1; 9 nucleotides match TRBD1. Unmatched junction bases numbered 22, after V lost 6 bases and J lost 5 bases. The CDR3 is made up of 19 amino acids. Per the germline V gene, CDR1 is MDHEN and CDR2 is SYDVKM. In DNA, the CDR3 is TGTGCCAGCAGCGGGGCGGGACAGGGTAGCGGTTTGGGGTCGACTGAAGCTTTCTTT. Translation gives CASSGAGQGSGLGSTEAFF.

The chain employs TRBV15 and TRBJ2-3; 12 bases are shared with TRBD2. The CDR3 has 18 residues. From germline, CDR1 is LNHNV and CDR2 YYDKDF (reference sequence). V lost 0 bases and J lost 7; bases outside the gene matches: 11. The CDR3 nucleotides are TGTGCCACCAGCAGAGAGGCCGGACTAGCGGGATCCGATTATACGCAGTATTTT. Translated, it gives CATSREAGLAGSDYTQYF.

The chain combines TRBV18 with TRBJ2-1, with TRBD1 as a possible D gene (5 bases). CDR3 length equals 13 residues. V was clipped by 3 bases and J by 7 bases, with 10 bases between them. CDR1 is KGHSH, CDR2 LQKENI, per germline. The CDR3 here is CASSPIRENEQFF. The CDR3 DNA is TGTGCCAGCTCACCCATCAGGGAAAATGAGCAGTTCTTC.

The genes are TRBV18 and TRBJ1-4; TRBD1 aligns across 9 bases. Germline assignment: CDR1 KGHSH and CDR2 LQKENI. The CDR3 extends over 18 amino acids. J lost 3 bases, V lost 1 base, and 9 bases had no gene match. The CDR3 DNA is TGTGCCAGCTCACCACTTCAAGGACAGGGGTCGTCTAATGAAAAACTGTTTTTT. Amino acid sequence: CASSPLQGQGSSNEKLFF. Full variable domain (missing parts from reference TRBV18 and TRBJ1-4): NAGVMQNPRHLVRRRGQEARLRCSPMKGHSHVYWYRQLPEEGLKFMVYLQKENIIDESGMPKERFSAEFPKEGPSILRIQQVVRGDSAAYFCASSPLQGQGSSNEKLFFGSGTQLSVL.

The chain recombines TRBV5-1 with TRBJ1-1; tentatively, D is TRBD1 (5 bases). CDR1 SGHRS and CDR2 YFSETQ come from the germline V gene. This CDR3 is built from 13 residues. V was pared by 5 bases and J by 1 base, with 9 bases between. CDR3 DNA sequence: TGCGCCAGCAGTCGGGGGAGGAACACTGAAGCTTTCTTT. Its translation: CASSRGRNTEAFF.

This chain links TRBV4-3 with TRBJ1-2, with 11 bases matching TRBD1. The CDR3 has 15 amino acids. The ends lost 7 bases at V and 1 base at J; junction bases unmatched: 5. Looked up from germline, CDR1 is LGHNA and CDR2 is YSLEER. CDR3 coding DNA: TGCGCCAGCAACCCGGGACAGGGGGTTAACTATGGCTACACCTTC. Translated, it gives CASNPGQGVNYGYTF.

The CDR3 region has the DNA TGCGCCAGCAGCGCCGCGGACAGTTCCTACGAGCAGTACTTC. The encoded protein is CASSAADSSYEQYF. This rearrangement joins TRBV5-1 to TRBJ2-7, with D maybe TRBD1 (6 bases). V dropped 4 bases and J dropped 1 base, with 12 bases sitting between them. The CDR3 extends over 14 amino acids. Germline CDR1 SGHRS, CDR2 YFSETQ.

The V call is TRBV7-6, the J call TRBJ2-5; perhaps TRBD2 as D (6 bases). Germline V gene lookup returns CDR1 SGHVS and CDR2 FNYEAQ. The CDR3 is 16 amino acids. V lost 8 bases to trimming and J lost 1 base, with 20 bases between them. This chain's CDR3 is CASAKLGGTLQETQYF. CDR3 nucleotide sequence: TGTGCCAGCGCAAAGTTGGGGGGTACTCTCCAAGAGACCCAGTACTTC.

J is TRBJ2-5 and V is TRBV30; D uncertain. V gave up 2 bases and J gave up 5 bases, with 9 bases separating them. The CDR3 runs to 12 residues. Germline loops: CDR1 GTSNPN, CDR2 SVGIG (reference sequence). This CDR3 reads CAWSITQETQYF. CDR3 nucleotides: TGTGCCTGGAGTATAACCCAGGAGACCCAGTACTTC.

V gene TRBV2 combines with J gene TRBJ2-7, with TRBD1 matching over 9 bases. The CDR3 loop spans 15 amino acids. Per germline, CDR1 SNHLY and CDR2 FYNNEI. The V segment lost 6 bases and the J segment 4 bases; nucleotides outside the gene matches: 10. The CDR3 DNA reads as TGTGCCAGCAGAGAACCGGGACAGGGTATTTACGAGCAGTACTTC. Protein sequence: CASREPGQGIYEQYF.

This chain connects TRBV6-5 to TRBJ1-1, with D perhaps matching TRBD1 (5 bases). Trimming left V 4 bases short and J 8 bases short, with 17 bases between. The germline V gene encodes CDR1 MNHEY and CDR2 SVGAGI. This CDR3 is built from 14 residues. The CDR3 is CASSSGVRDSEAFF. As DNA, the CDR3 is TGTGCCAGCAGTTCCGGGGTTAGGGACTCGGAAGCTTTCTTT.

The chain recombines TRBV19 with TRBJ1-2, with a weak D call TRBD1 (6 bases). V was pared by 4 bases and J by 3 bases, with 9 bases between. The CDR3 length is 13 residues. CDR1 is LNHDA, CDR2 SQIVND, per germline (reference sequence). CDR3 loop: CASSSRTDYGYTF. The CDR3 bases are TGTGCCAGTAGTAGCCGGACAGACTATGGCTACACCTTC.

The rearrangement links TRBV2 to TRBJ1-4, with D perhaps TRBD1 (6 bases). The CDR3 runs 13 residues. Trimming pared 8 bases from V and 6 bases from J, leaving 13 bases between. CDR1 and CDR2 from the germline V gene are SNHLY and FYNNEI. The CDR3 spells CASRTEIHEKLFF. DNA for the CDR3: TGTGCCAGCCGGACAGAAATACATGAAAAACTGTTTTTT.

The rearrangement links TRBV6-5 to TRBJ1-1; TRBD1 agrees at 7 bases. Germline CDR1 is MNHEY and CDR2 is SVGAGI. The trim removed 5 bases at V and 1 base at J, leaving 7 bases unmatched. The CDR3 is made up of 15 amino acids. The DNA for the CDR3 is TGTGCCAGCAGTACAAACAGGGGCCGGAACACTGAAGCTTTCTTT. Amino acid sequence: CASSTNRGRNTEAFF.

The V call is TRBV5-1, the J call TRBJ2-3; unclear D gene. The CDR3 covers 13 residues. Germline V gene lookup returns CDR1 SGHRS and CDR2 YFSETQ. Trimming cost V 4 bases and J 3 bases, with 9 bases left between them. CDR3 in amino acids: CASSGPNTDTQYF. For the CDR3, the DNA is TGCGCCAGCAGCGGGCCGAATACAGATACGCAGTATTTT.

The chain is built from TRBV30 and TRBJ2-1; D gene unclear. The CDR3 covers 12 residues. CDR1 and CDR2 (germline): GTSNPN, SVGIG (reference sequence). V lost 4 bases, J lost 4 bases, and 8 bases lay in between. CDR3 amino acids: CAWIGQYNEQFF. CDR3 in DNA: TGTGCCTGGATTGGGCAGTACAATGAGCAGTTCTTC.

The V and J genes are TRBV28 and TRBJ2-2; TRBD1 matches at 11 bases. CDR3 size: 16 residues. V was clipped by 1 base and J by 6 bases; unmatched bases: 4. Per germline, CDR1 MDHEN and CDR2 SYDVKM. The CDR3 region has the DNA TGTGCCAGCAGTTTATACGGACAGGGGGCATCCGGGGAGCTGTTTTTT. This sequence encodes CASSLYGQGASGELFF.

The chain couples TRBV5-5 to TRBJ2-1, with a possible D match to TRBD1 (6 bases). Trimming took off 0 bases at V and 9 bases at J, with 16 bases between the two ends. The CDR3 covers 15 residues. Germline assignment: CDR1 SGHKS and CDR2 YYEKEE (reference sequence). CDR3 loop: CASSLALRGTGEQFF. The CDR3 DNA reads as TGTGCCAGCAGCTTGGCTCTCAGGGGCACTGGTGAGCAGTTCTTC. Looking up the rest from reference TRBV5-5 and TRBJ2-1 gives the full variable domain: DAGVTQSPTHLIKTRGQQVTLRCSPISGHKSVSWYQQVLGQGPQFIFQYYEKEERGRGNFPDRFSARQFPNYSSELNVNALLLGDSALYLCASSLALRGTGEQFFGPGTRLTVL.

The rearrangement links TRBV18 to TRBJ1-3; D is perhaps TRBD1 (6 bases). Germline V gene lookup returns CDR1 KGHSH and CDR2 LQKENI. Trimming pared 3 bases from V and 1 base from J, leaving 16 bases between. The CDR3 runs to 17 residues. CDR3 DNA: TGTGCCAGCTCACCCGGGACACCGGACCTATCTGGAAACACCATATATTTT. Translating it yields CASSPGTPDLSGNTIYF.